The rows below give T cell receptor beta chains drawn from one sample of a study of blood T cell repertoires in COVID-19. The data were produced by immunoSEQ multiplex PCR, yet TCRdb's version contains in-frame clones alone and is incomplete. The data hold about 380,000 clones, with more than 75% observed a single time. The sequencing input was PBMCs or T cells enriched from blood (not recorded which). All receptors derive from a woman aged 18-35 years who had recovered from COVID-19. Each CDR3 is given with its conserved first and last residue. Fields, in order: V gene, J gene, clone size, D gene, CDR3 DNA, CDR3 protein. D genes are given only for firm matches. Part of the rows lack a size; the others show once, few, many or a class for expanded clones.

>TRBV30|TRBJ2-2|.|.
TGTGCCTGGAGAGGTGGTAGTGGGCTTCCTTACACCGGGGAGCTGTTTTTT
CAWRGGSGLPYTGELFF
>TRBV4-1|TRBJ2-1|.|TRBD2
TGCGCCAGCAGCCCCCACCCGGGATTAGCGGGGGGGCCGGATGAGCAGTTCTTC
CASSPHPGLAGGPDEQFF
>TRBV29-1|TRBJ2-1|.|TRBD1
TGCAGCGTTGAAGATTTCATTAGTCAGGGGGCGGCCTACAATGAGCAGTTCTTC
CSVEDFISQGAAYNEQFF
>TRBV5-1|TRBJ2-4|.|.
TGCGCCAGCAGCTCCACAGGAGAAAACATTCAGTACTTC
CASSSTGENIQYF
>TRBV5-4|TRBJ2-7|.|.
TGTGCCAGCAGCTTGGTGGCGGGGAGCTCCTACGAGCAGTACTTC
CASSLVAGSSYEQYF
>TRBV5-1|TRBJ1-5|.|.
TGCGCCAGCAGCTTGACCGGGTTCAATCAGCCCCAGCATTTT
CASSLTGFNQPQHF
>TRBV15|TRBJ1-4|.|.
TGTGCCACCAGCAGAGACAGAACTAATGAAAAACTGTTTTTT
CATSRDRTNEKLFF
>TRBV28|TRBJ2-7|.|TRBD1
TGTGCCAGCAGTCTCCGGGACAGGGTCTTCGAGCAGTACTTC
CASSLRDRVFEQYF
>TRBV28|TRBJ2-7|.|TRBD2
TGTGCCAGCAGTTTAGGGGCGGGGGGCTACGAGCAGTACTTC
CASSLGAGGYEQYF
>TRBV12-5|TRBJ1-5|.|.
TGTGCTAGTGGTTTGGGACATAGCAATCAGCCCCAGCATTTT
CASGLGHSNQPQHF
>TRBV9|TRBJ1-4|few|.
TGTGCCAGCAGCATAGAGGGCGCAGGGGAAAAACTGTTTTTT
CASSIEGAGEKLFF
>TRBV6-5|TRBJ1-2|.|.
TGTGCCAGCAGTTACGACAGCTATGGCTACACCTTC
CASSYDSYGYTF
>TRBV27|TRBJ1-4|.|TRBD1
TGTGCCAGCAGTTCGGGACAGGGAAAACTGTTTTTT
CASSSGQGKLFF
>TRBV7-8|TRBJ1-1|.|.
TGTGCCAGCAGCTTACACAGGGCCATGAACACTGAAGCTTTCTTT
CASSLHRAMNTEAFF
>TRBV10-3|TRBJ2-2|.|TRBD1
TGTGCCATCACCCCTACAGGGGGCGGGGACACCGGGGAGCTGTTTTTT
CAITPTGGGDTGELFF
>TRBV5-6|TRBJ1-2|.|TRBD1
TGTGCCAGCAGCCTGGACAGGGGGAACTATGGCTACACCTTC
CASSLDRGNYGYTF
>TRBV28|TRBJ1-1|few|.
TGTGCCAGCATATCCCTTTCACAGGGCACTGAAGCTTTCTTT
CASISLSQGTEAFF
>TRBV6-5|TRBJ1-2|few|TRBD1
TGTGCCAGCAGTTACCGGCTGACAGGGGGGCTCTATGGCTACACCTTC
CASSYRLTGGLYGYTF
>TRBV5-4|TRBJ2-7|.|.
TGTGCCAGCAGCTTGGTCGTTGGGCTGGCATCCTACGAGCAGTACTTC
CASSLVVGLASYEQYF
>TRBV5-1|TRBJ2-1|.|TRBD2
TGCGCCAGCAGCTTGGTTAGCGGGGGGGCCCGAGAGCAGTTCTTC
CASSLVSGGAREQFF
>TRBV7-9|TRBJ1-6|.|.
TGTGCCAGCAGCTTCCAGGGGCCGGGTTCACCCCTCCACTTT
CASSFQGPGSPLHF
>TRBV18|TRBJ2-7|.|TRBD1
TGTGCCAGCTCACCGGCGTCCATGACAGGGACCTACGAGCAGTACTTC
CASSPASMTGTYEQYF
>TRBV25-1|TRBJ1-6|.|TRBD1
TGTGCCAGCAGTGAAGGGACAGTAACACCCTATAATTCACCCCTCCACTTT
CASSEGTVTPYNSPLHF
>TRBV11-2|TRBJ2-3|.|.
TGTGCCAGCAGCTTAGAAGGGCAGGGTGGGCACACAGATACGCAGTATTTT
CASSLEGQGGHTDTQYF
>TRBV6-1|TRBJ1-3|.|.
TGTGCCAGCAAGGCGGGCCTCTCTGGAAACACCATATATTTT
CASKAGLSGNTIYF
>TRBV28|TRBJ2-7|once|.
TGTGCCAGCAGTCCACTGACAGGTGAAAACTACGAGCAGTACTTC
CASSPLTGENYEQYF
>TRBV5-4|TRBJ2-4|.|TRBD1
TGTGCCAGCAGCCTGACAGGGGTAGCCAAAAACATTCAGTACTTC
CASSLTGVAKNIQYF
>TRBV4-3|TRBJ2-1|.|.
TGCGCCAGCAGCCAAGATGCAGACCCGGGTGAGCAGTTCTTC
CASSQDADPGEQFF
>TRBV7-2|TRBJ2-4|.|TRBD2
TGTGCCAGCTCTCCAAGCCGGGGTCGGGGGGTATATGCCAAAAACATTCAGTACTTC
CASSPSRGRGVYAKNIQYF
>TRBV5-8|TRBJ1-6|once|TRBD1
TGTGCCAGCAGCTTGAGGGACAGGGGGCGTAATTCACCCCTCCACTTT
CASSLRDRGRNSPLHF
>TRBV6-2/TRBV6-3|TRBJ1-2|.|.
TGTGCCAGCAGTTACCCCGACGGGAACTATGGCTACACCTTC
CASSYPDGNYGYTF
>TRBV30|TRBJ2-5|.|.
TGTGCCTGGAGTGTGGGCATGAACCAAGAGACCCAGTACTTC
CAWSVGMNQETQYF
>TRBV9|TRBJ2-3|.|.
TGTGCCAGCAGGGCCACAGATACGCAGTATTTT
CASRATDTQYF
>TRBV7-3|TRBJ2-7|.|TRBD1
TGTGCCAGCAGCCTCACAGGGGGCGGAAGCGAGCAGTACTTC
CASSLTGGGSEQYF
>TRBV29-1|TRBJ2-3|.|.
TGCAGCGCTAGGGGGTTCTTAGGCACAGATACGCAGTATTTT
CSARGFLGTDTQYF
>TRBV29-1|TRBJ1-2|.|TRBD1
TGCAGCGTTAAGGGGGCTGGCTACACCTTC
CSVKGAGYTF
>TRBV13|TRBJ2-7|.|TRBD1
TGTGCCAGCAGCCCTGGACAGGGGTTCTACGAGCAGTACTTC
CASSPGQGFYEQYF
>TRBV2|TRBJ1-5|.|TRBD1
TGTGCCAGCAGGGACAGGGCCCTCGGGCAGCCCCAGCATTTT
CASRDRALGQPQHF
>TRBV6-2/TRBV6-3|TRBJ1-6|once|.
TGTGCCAGCAGCCCCCAGGGCCGGGATTCACCCCTCCACTTT
CASSPQGRDSPLHF
>TRBV9|TRBJ1-6|.|TRBD1
TGTGCCAGCAGCGTAGATGTGACAGGGGATGGAGCCCTCCACTTT
CASSVDVTGDGALHF
>TRBV12-3/TRBV12-4|TRBJ1-1|.|.
TGTGCCAGCACCCTTACCGGAGGGACTGAAGCTTTCTTT
CASTLTGGTEAFF
>TRBV7-3|TRBJ2-7|.|.
TGTGCCAGCAGCTTGGAGGGCCTGAGCTCCTACGAGCAGTACTTC
CASSLEGLSSYEQYF
>TRBV28|TRBJ1-1|.|TRBD1
TGTGCCAGCGACTCGACGGGACAGGGGGCCTTGAACACTGAAGCTTTCTTT
CASDSTGQGALNTEAFF
>TRBV5-5|TRBJ1-1|.|.
TGTGCCAGCAGCTTGGGCGCGAACACTGAAGCTTTCTTT
CASSLGANTEAFF
>TRBV30|TRBJ1-1|few|.
TGTGCCTGGAGCAGGGCCACTGAAGCTTTCTTT
CAWSRATEAFF
>TRBV14|TRBJ1-3|.|TRBD1
TGTGCCAGCAGCCGAACCGGGACAGGGGCATCTGGAAACACCATATATTTT
CASSRTGTGASGNTIYF